This paragraph covers one TCR beta chain sequence. This clone was found once. Its antigen is currently not known. No base qualities exist here, and no much larger clone lies one base off it. This specimen belongs to a study of blood T cell repertoires in COVID-19 (TCRdb year 2020). Background for the entire study: Samples from collaborators originated in the United States, Italy and Spain and spanned both the acute and convalescent phases of COVID-19. The material from the prospective study consisted of cDNA or gDNA derived from T cells, B-cell-depleted T cells, or PBMCs. Subjects who had been exposed to COVID-19, were actively infected with it, or had recovered from it provided the deeply sampled blood TCRbeta repertoires that made up the dataset. A freely available public database, intended as a resource for researchers studying the immune response to SARS-CoV-2, is where the repertoires were released. The samples were drawn from the first 160 participants of the ongoing ImmuneRACE study and from over 950 subjects provided by 6 global collaborators. Sample metadata almost always included a de-identified subject ID, COVID-19 status, age in years and sex. Where available, HLA class I and class II types were taken from metadata supplied by the sample provider and were not determined by assay-based typing.

Participants in the prospective study were enrolled through a virtual design, were aged roughly 18 to 100 years, and lived in roughly 25 United States geographic areas. To assign participants to cohorts, the prospective study relied on clinical history that participants themselves reported in a screening survey and a study questionnaire. Each participant in the prospective study had whole blood, serum and a nasopharyngeal or oropharyngeal swab collected by mobile phlebotomists. Prospective study participants could optionally give additional blood draws and questionnaires over a roughly 2-month period. Blood samples from the prospective study were shipped frozen or at room temperature prior to DNA extraction. Here is what the overall study found, with its caveats: The quantity of clinical and demographic metadata differed by source and by participant and was supplied without curation.

Sequences SGHTS (CDR1) and YDEGEE (CDR2) are obtained from the germline V gene. Trimmed from V: 1 base; trimmed from J: 1 base; junction bases lacking a gene match: 4. Counted from cysteine to phenylalanine, this CDR3 has 16 amino acids. CDR3 DNA only is kept here, 48 bases in frame from base 1. TCRbeta CDR3 regions were amplified from genomic DNA using the immunoSEQ Assay, a bias-controlled multiplex PCR. The authors' analysis ran thus. Within the assay, amplification of reference gene primers was used to estimate how many nucleated cells each sample contained. Sequence reads were collapsed and filtered to measure the absolute abundance of every unique TCRbeta CDR3 rearrangement. For each sample, productive Simpson clonality was calculated as the square root of Simpson's diversity index over productive rearrangements. TCRdb took over this immuneACCESS table, retaining in-frame rearrangements with V and J assigned. Such tables are incomplete; in checked studies, under half of the missing clones stem from an unresolved V gene, and the remainder is unexplained. V, J and clone size reflect that table, while D and trimming were determined from the DNA. The sample profile shows about 50,000 clones; 78% of them were found once. The top ten clones comprise approximately 5.3% of the sample.

The receptor's source is a woman aged 45 to 65 with acute COVID-19. This chain is built from TRBV5-8 and TRBJ2-3, with 9 bases aligning to TRBD2. Sequenced sample: PBMCs or T cells enriched from blood (not recorded which). The encoded CDR3 is CASSLRTSAGTDTQYF. The bases read TGTGCCAGCAGCTTGAGGACTAGCGCGGGCACAGATACGCAGTATTTT.